A few counts support the clone carrying this TCR beta chain. The antigen remains unidentified. The data originate from a study of cytomegalovirus exposure and HLA in healthy donors. Broader study findings: TCR beta sequences reportedly predicted most subjects' HLA-A and HLA-B alleles accurately. A missense DCLRE1C variant was associated with V- and J-gene trimming of TCR beta chains in a later analysis, and an independent cohort replicated the association.

Germline trimming cut 2 bases from V and 5 bases from J; bases unmatched to any gene: 5. Germline V lookup: CDR1 MNHEY, CDR2 SVGAGI. The length of the CDR3 is 14 residues. This PCR relied on a set of 60 Vbeta primers and 13 Jbeta primers. Sequenced by immunoSEQ multiplex PCR; TCRdb stores in-frame clones only, minus some. This sample has fewer than 250,000 clones, with about 75% found just once. The clonotype comes from a male donor in good health and CMV-seronegative. The chain is built from TRBV6-5 and TRBJ1-2; 7 bases agree with TRBD1. The source material was PBMCs. This CDR3 is CASSYGQAVYGYTF. The CDR3 coding sequence is TGTGCCAGCAGTTACGGACAGGCTGTATATGGCTACACCTTC.